The rows below give T cell receptor beta chains drawn from one sample of a study of T cells in Graves' hyperthyroidism and ophthalmopathy. TCRdb called the multiplex PCR reads again in MiXCR, with one record for every CDR3 protein. The table has under 350,000 distinct CDR3 sequences, roughly 21% seen once. The sequenced sample consisted of blood. The receptors here all came from a woman aged 50 to 65 with Graves' hyperthyroidism. Both conserved end residues are part of each CDR3. D genes are given only for firm matches. Rows may omit the clone size; those that give it use once, few, many or a size class.

>.|TRBV28|many|TRBJ1-5
CASSWDAGGNQPQHF
TGTGCCAGCAGCTGGGATGCGGGGGGTAATCAGCCCCAGCATTTT
>.|TRBV28|.|TRBJ1-6
CASSLFRATHKDSPLHF
TGTGCCAGCAGTTTATTTCGGGCAACCCATAAGGATTCACCCCTCCACTTT
>TRBD1|TRBV20-1|many|TRBJ1-3
CSARDVARTGISGNTIYF
TGCAGTGCTAGAGATGTGGCTCGGACAGGGATCTCTGGAAACACCATATATTTT
>.|TRBV7-6|many|TRBJ2-7
CASSSPPSYEQYF
TGTGCTAGCAGCTCCCCACCCTCCTACGAGCAGTACTTC
>.|TRBV18|.|TRBJ2-1
CASSPRTGKYNEQFF
TGTGCCAGCTCACCACGCACAGGGAAGTACAATGAGCAGTTCTTC
>.|TRBV28|few|TRBJ1-1
CASSFLGGRGTEAFF
TGTGCCAGCAGTTTTCTTGGGGGCAGGGGCACTGAAGCTTTCTTT
>TRBD1|TRBV28|.|TRBJ2-7
CASRKTGGSYEQYF
TGTGCCAGCAGGAAGACAGGGGGTTCCTACGAGCAGTACTTC
>.|TRBV2|few|TRBJ2-3
CASIERYTDTQYF
TGTGCCAGCATTGAGCGCTACACAGATACGCAGTATTTT
>.|TRBV28|many|TRBJ2-3
CASSFTGSGTDTQYF
TGTGCCAGCAGTTTTACTGGGTCTGGCACAGATACGCAGTATTTT
>.|TRBV19|.|TRBJ2-1
CASNRDEGNSYNEQFF
TGTGCCAGTAATCGTGACGAGGGCAACTCCTACAATGAGCAGTTCTTC
>.|TRBV6-1|.|TRBJ2-2
CASRRTANTGELFF
TGTGCCAGCAGACGGACTGCGAACACCGGGGAGCTGTTTTTT
>TRBD2|TRBV11-2|many|TRBJ2-1
CASSRLANEQFF
TGTGCCAGCAGCCGACTAGCAAATGAGCAGTTCTTC
>TRBD2|TRBV7-2|.|TRBJ2-2
CASSRISGTRTGEPFF
TGTGCCAGCAGCCGTATCTCAGGGACTAGGACCGGGGAGCCGTTTTTT
>.|TRBV20-1|.|TRBJ2-7
CSARVPAIGPYEQYF
TGCAGTGCTAGAGTCCCGGCCATTGGACCCTACGAGCAGTACTTC
>.|TRBV7-9|few|TRBJ2-1
CASSSYPGKSSYNEQFF
TGTGCCAGCAGCTCGTACCCAGGGAAGAGCTCCTACAATGAGCAGTTCTTC
>TRBD1|TRBV30|.|TRBJ1-3
CAWTYAGTGGNTIYF
TGTGCCTGGACTTACGCCGGGACAGGGGGAAACACCATATATTTT
>.|TRBV12-3/TRBV12-4|few|TRBJ1-1
CTSSFRTEALF
TGTACCAGCAGTTTCCGGACTGAAGCTCTCTTT
>.|TRBV28|many|TRBJ2-1
CATDDSLNEQFF
TGTGCCACCGACGACAGCCTCAATGAGCAGTTCTTC
>.|TRBV5-8|many|TRBJ2-7
CASSLGQTFYEQYF
TGTGCCAGCAGCTTAGGTCAGACTTTCTACGAGCAGTACTTC
>.|TRBV28|few|TRBJ2-1
CASSQSGLGGYNEQFF
TGTGCCAGCAGCCAAAGCGGCCTAGGGGGTTACAATGAGCAGTTCTTC
>.|TRBV28|.|TRBJ1-1
CASSPPHSPRSAFF
TGTGCCAGCAGTCCCCCGCATTCCCCCCGGTCAGCTTTCTTT
>.|TRBV6-1|many|TRBJ2-7
CASSETADGYEQYF
TGTGCCAGCAGTGAAACGGCAGACGGCTACGAGCAGTACTTC
>.|TRBV12-3/TRBV12-4|few|TRBJ2-2
CASRLAVANTGELFF
TGTGCCAGCAGACTAGCAGTGGCGAACACCGGGGAGCTGTTTTTT
>.|TRBV29-1|.|TRBJ1-1
CSAQGGARNTEAFF
TGCAGCGCCCAAGGGGGGGCGCGGAACACTGAAGCTTTCTTT
>.|TRBV5-1|.|TRBJ2-1
CASSFSGGRSEQFF
TGCGCCAGCAGCTTTTCCGGGGGCCGGAGTGAGCAGTTCTTC
>.|TRBV7-9|.|TRBJ2-1
CASSFPLYNEQFF
TGTGCCAGCAGCTTCCCGCTATACAATGAGCAGTTCTTC
>.|TRBV29-1|few|TRBJ1-1
CSVEVRPRITEAFF
TGCAGCGTTGAAGTAAGACCCCGGATCACTGAAGCTTTCTTT
>.|TRBV5-1|few|TRBJ2-2
CASSLYVTGELFF
TGCGCCAGCAGCTTGTATGTGACCGGGGAGCTGTTTTTT
>TRBD2|TRBV3-1|many|TRBJ2-7
CASSQGAGVREQYF
TGTGCCAGCAGCCAAGGGGCGGGAGTACGCGAGCAGTACTTC
>.|TRBV12-3/TRBV12-4|many|TRBJ1-1
CASSLGGGSNTEAFF
TGTGCCAGCAGTTTAGGAGGAGGGTCGAACACTGAAGCTTTCTTT
>.|TRBV4-1|once|TRBJ1-3
CASSQDNPRITGNTIYF
TGCGCCAGCAGCCAAGATAATCCACGGATAACTGGAAACACCATATATTTT
>.|TRBV5-5|.|TRBJ2-5
CASSFDGSQYF
TGTGCCAGCAGCTTTGACGGGTCCCAGTACTTC
>TRBD1|TRBV11-2|many|TRBJ2-1
CASSSEGQGVHEQFF
TGTGCCAGCAGCTCAGAGGGACAGGGGGTACATGAGCAGTTCTTC
>TRBD2|TRBV5-6|.|TRBJ2-3
CASSLLRGGSTDTQYF
TGTGCCAGCAGCTTGTTGCGGGGGGGATCCACAGATACGCAGTATTTT
>TRBD1|TRBV20-1|many|TRBJ1-6
CSAKAPDRSSPLHF
TGCAGTGCTAAAGCCCCGGACAGGAGCTCACCCCTCCACTTT